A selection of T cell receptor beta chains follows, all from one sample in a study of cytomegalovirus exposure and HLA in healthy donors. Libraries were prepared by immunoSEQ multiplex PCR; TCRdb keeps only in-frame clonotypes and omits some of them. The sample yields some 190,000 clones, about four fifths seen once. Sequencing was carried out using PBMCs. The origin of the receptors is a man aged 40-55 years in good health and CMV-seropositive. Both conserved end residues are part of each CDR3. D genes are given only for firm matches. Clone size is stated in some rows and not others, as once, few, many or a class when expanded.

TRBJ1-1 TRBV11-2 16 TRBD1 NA CASSTQLQGSDTEAFF TGTGCCAGCAGCACCCAATTACAGGGGTCTGACACTGAAGCTTTCTTT
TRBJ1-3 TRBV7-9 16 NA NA CASSFYPGNSGNTIYF TGTGCCAGCAGCTTCTATCCGGGAAACTCTGGAAACACCATATATTTT
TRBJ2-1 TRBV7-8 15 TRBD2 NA CASSLSGNSYNEQFF TGTGCCAGCAGCCTTAGCGGGAACTCCTACAATGAGCAGTTCTTC
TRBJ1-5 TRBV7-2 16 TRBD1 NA CASSREGTGGVQPQHF TGTGCCAGCAGCCGCGAGGGGACAGGGGGGGTTCAGCCCCAGCATTTT
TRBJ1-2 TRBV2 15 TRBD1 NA CASSRTNRGGRGYTF TGTGCCAGCAGTAGAACCAACAGGGGTGGTAGGGGCTACACCTTC
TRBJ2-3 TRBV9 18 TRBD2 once CASSPQRTSGSFADTQYF TGTGCCAGCAGCCCCCAACGTACTAGCGGGAGTTTCGCAGATACGCAGTATTTT
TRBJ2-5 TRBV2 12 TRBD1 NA CASDRGEETQYF TGTGCCAGCGACAGGGGTGAAGAGACCCAGTACTTC
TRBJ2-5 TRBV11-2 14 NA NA CASSSGRQGGTQYF TGTGCCAGCAGCTCCGGCCGACAGGGAGGGACCCAGTACTTC
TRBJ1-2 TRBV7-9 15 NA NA CASSLALGGGYGYTF TGTGCCAGCAGCTTAGCGCTGGGGGGGGGCTATGGCTACACCTTC
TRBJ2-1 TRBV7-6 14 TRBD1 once CASSRDSTYNEQFF TGTGCCAGCAGCCGGGACAGTACCTACAATGAGCAGTTCTTC
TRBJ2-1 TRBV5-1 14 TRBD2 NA CASSTSGSYNEQFF TGCGCCAGTTCGACTAGCGGCTCATACAATGAGCAGTTCTTC
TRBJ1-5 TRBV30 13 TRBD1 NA CAGQRQGVGPQHF TGTGCCGGGCAAAGACAGGGAGTAGGACCCCAGCATTTT
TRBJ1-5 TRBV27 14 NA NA CASRSGLHNQPQHF TGTGCCAGCAGATCCGGACTGCACAATCAGCCCCAGCATTTT
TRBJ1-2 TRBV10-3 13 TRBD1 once CAISVDRGHGYTF TGTGCCATCAGTGTCGACAGGGGCCATGGCTACACCTTC
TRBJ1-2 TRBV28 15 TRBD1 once CASSARTGFNYGYTF TGTGCCAGCAGTGCACGGACAGGGTTCAACTATGGCTACACCTTC